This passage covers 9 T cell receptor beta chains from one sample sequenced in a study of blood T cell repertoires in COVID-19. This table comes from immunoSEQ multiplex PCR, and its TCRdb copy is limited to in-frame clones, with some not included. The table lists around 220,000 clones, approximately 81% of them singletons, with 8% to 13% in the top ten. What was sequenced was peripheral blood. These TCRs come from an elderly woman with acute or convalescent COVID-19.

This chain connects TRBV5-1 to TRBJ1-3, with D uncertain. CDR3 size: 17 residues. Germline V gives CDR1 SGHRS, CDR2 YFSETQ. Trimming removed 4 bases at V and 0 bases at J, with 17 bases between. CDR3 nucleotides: TGCGCCAGCAGCCTAGACCCGCCCGGATCCTCTGGAAACACCATATATTTT. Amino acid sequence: CASSLDPPGSSGNTIYF. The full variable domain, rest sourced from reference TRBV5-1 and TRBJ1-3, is KAGVTQTPRYLIKTRGQQVTLSCSPISGHRSVSWYQQTPGQGLQFLFEYFSETQRNKGNFPGRFSGRQFSNSRSEMNVSTLELGDSALYLCASSLDPPGSSGNTIYFGEGSWLTVV.

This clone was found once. The CDR3 loop is CASGRGDTEAFF. The CDR3, as DNA: TGTGCCAGCGGCCGGGGGGACACTGAAGCTTTCTTT. V is TRBV6-5 and J is TRBJ1-1; the D gene is possibly TRBD1 (5 bases). With 8 bases removed from V and 3 bases from J, the gap between germline ends came to 10 bases. The CDR3 consists of 12 residues. The germline V gene encodes CDR1 MNHEY and CDR2 SVGAGI.

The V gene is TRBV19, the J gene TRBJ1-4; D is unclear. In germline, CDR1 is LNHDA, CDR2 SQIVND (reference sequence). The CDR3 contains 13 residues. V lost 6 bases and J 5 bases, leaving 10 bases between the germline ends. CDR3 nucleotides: TGTGCCAGTAGAGGTGCGGTGAATGAAAAACTGTTTTTT. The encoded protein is CASRGAVNEKLFF.

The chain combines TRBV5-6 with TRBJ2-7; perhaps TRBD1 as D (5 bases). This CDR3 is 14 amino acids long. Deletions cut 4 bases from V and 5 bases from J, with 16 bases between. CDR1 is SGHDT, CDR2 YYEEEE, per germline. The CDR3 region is CASSVIGAQHEQYF. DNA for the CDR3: TGTGCCAGCAGCGTCATAGGGGCCCAGCACGAGCAGTACTTC. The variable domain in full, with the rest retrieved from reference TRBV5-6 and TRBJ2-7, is DAGVTQSPTHLIKTRGQQVTLRCSPKSGHDTVSWYQQALGQGPQFIFQYYEEEERQRGNFPDRFSGHQFPNYSSELNVNALLLGDSALYLCASSVIGAQHEQYFGPGTRLTVT.

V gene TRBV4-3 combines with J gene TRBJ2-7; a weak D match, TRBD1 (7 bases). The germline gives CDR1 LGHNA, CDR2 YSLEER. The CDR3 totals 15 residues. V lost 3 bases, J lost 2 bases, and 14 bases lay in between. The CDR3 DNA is TGCGCCAGCAGCCAGGGCGGGACAGCCGCCTACGAGCAGTACTTC. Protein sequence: CASSQGGTAAYEQYF.

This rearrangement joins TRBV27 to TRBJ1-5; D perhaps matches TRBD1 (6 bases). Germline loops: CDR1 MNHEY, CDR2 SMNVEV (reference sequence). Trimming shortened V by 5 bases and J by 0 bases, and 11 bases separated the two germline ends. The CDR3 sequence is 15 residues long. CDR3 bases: TGTGCCAGCAGTCCTTGGACAGATAGCAATCAGCCCCAGCATTTT. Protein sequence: CASSPWTDSNQPQHF.

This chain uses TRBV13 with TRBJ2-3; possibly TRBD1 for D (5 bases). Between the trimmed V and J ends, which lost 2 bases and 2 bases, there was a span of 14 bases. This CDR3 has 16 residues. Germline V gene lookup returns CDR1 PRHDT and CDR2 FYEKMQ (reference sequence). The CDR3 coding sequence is TGTGCCAGCAGCTTACCCCGGGCAGGGTACACAGATACGCAGTATTTT. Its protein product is CASSLPRAGYTDTQYF.

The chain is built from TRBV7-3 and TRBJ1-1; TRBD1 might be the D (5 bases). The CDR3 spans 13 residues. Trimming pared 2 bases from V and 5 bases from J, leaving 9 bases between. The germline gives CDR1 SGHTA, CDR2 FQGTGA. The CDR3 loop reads CASSLWKGTEAFF. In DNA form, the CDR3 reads TGTGCCAGCAGCTTATGGAAGGGGACTGAAGCTTTCTTT.

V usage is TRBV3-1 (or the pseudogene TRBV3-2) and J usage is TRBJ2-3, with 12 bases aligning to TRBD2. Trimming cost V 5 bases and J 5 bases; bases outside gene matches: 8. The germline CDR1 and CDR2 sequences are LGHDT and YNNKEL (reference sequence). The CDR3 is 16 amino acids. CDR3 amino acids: CASSKLAGGGKDTQYF. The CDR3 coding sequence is TGTGCCAGCAGCAAACTAGCGGGGGGTGGTAAAGATACGCAGTATTTT.